This T cell receptor beta chain is from a study of blood T cell repertoires in COVID-19 (dated by TCRdb to the early 2020s). For context, the study as a whole: Samples from collaborators originated in the United States, Italy and Spain and spanned both the acute and convalescent phases of COVID-19. The repertoires were released in a freely available public database intended as a resource for research on the immune response to SARS-CoV-2. A de-identified subject ID, COVID-19 status, age in years and sex were almost always included in the sample metadata. The material from the prospective study consisted of cDNA or gDNA derived from T cells, B-cell-depleted T cells, or PBMCs. HLA class I and class II types, where available, came from metadata supplied by the sample provider rather than from assay-based typing. The samples were drawn from two sources: the first 160 participants of the ongoing ImmuneRACE study, and 1,000 to 1,500 subjects contributed by 6 global collaborators. The dataset comprised deeply sampled blood TCRbeta repertoires from subjects exposed to, actively infected with, or recovered from COVID-19. Results the study describes overall, beyond this receptor: Clinical and demographic metadata were provided uncurated, with the amount varying by source and participant.

The collaborating institutions used their own protocols to collect whole blood in K2EDTA tubes. For TCRbeta analysis, collaborator samples were shipped as frozen whole blood, as isolated PBMCs, or as DNA extracted from either sample type. Per the germline V gene, KGHDR is the CDR1 and SFDVKD is the CDR2. The CDR3 sequence holds 24 residues, the cysteine and phenylalanine included. This entry keeps only the CDR3 DNA: 72 bases, framed from base 1. Clipping removes 3 bases from V and 0 bases from J, with 27 as the unmatched junction base count. TCRbeta CDR3 regions were amplified from genomic DNA using the immunoSEQ Assay, a bias-controlled multiplex PCR. Processing in the source paper ran as follows. Nucleated cell counts per sample were estimated from amplification of reference gene primers within the assay. To quantify the absolute abundance of each unique TCRbeta CDR3 rearrangement, sequence reads were collapsed and filtered. For each sample, productive Simpson clonality was calculated as the square root of Simpson's diversity index over productive rearrangements. TCRdb obtained this table from immuneACCESS and retained in-frame rearrangements with V and J assigned. These tables miss some clones; where compared with another copy, unresolved V genes account for less than half of the shortfall, and the remainder is unexplained. The V and J calls and clone size come from that table; D and trimming were worked out from the DNA. The sample table lists roughly 230,000 clones, 88% of them with a count of one. Less than 2% of the sample belongs to the ten largest clones.

Note on this clone: It has no known antigen specificity. Base qualities were left out, and no much larger clone turns up one base away.

The sequencing input was peripheral blood. The sequence joins TRBV24-1 to TRBJ1-5, with 8 middle bases fitting TRBD1. This sequence was found in a man in his 70s with acute or convalescent COVID-19. The CDR3 region: CATSDPFPGQVLRFPLCSNQPQHF. The sequenced DNA is TGTGCCACCAGTGATCCGTTCCCGGGACAGGTCCTCCGTTTTCCACTGTGTAGCAATCAGCCCCAGCATTTT.